This is a list of T cell receptor beta chains from one sample in a study. TCRdb re-analysed the 5' RACE reads in MiXCR, keeping a single row per CDR3 protein. The sample lists 50,000 to 70,000 distinct CDR3 sequences, 20% occurring once. The source material was tumor-infiltrating Tregs sorted from the breast tumor. These receptors originate from a female donor with breast cancer. The CDR3 runs from the conserved cysteine through the conserved F or W.

v_call | cdr3_aa
TRBV6-2/TRBV6-3 | CASSGGMSGNTIYF
TRBV6-2/TRBV6-3 | CASIPWEGGSSTDTQYF
TRBV7-9 | CASSLCTVANTGELFF
TRBV20-1 | CSARGTPRASGKGRGEQFF
TRBV6-2/TRBV6-3 | CASSSGTGAFF
TRBV15 | CATSRDVGSEQFF
TRBV7-7 | CASSLVRGNQETQYF
TRBV6-5 | CASSYSGQFSYNEQFF
TRBV29-1 | CSVADRGGTDTQYF
TRBV5-1 | CASSDGQSAQKLFF
TRBV30 | CAWSERGPGFF
TRBV7-2 | CASSLGPASSGTDTQYF
TRBV20-1 | CSARDARGRTEAFF
TRBV7-2 | CASSGGSGVKEPQHF
TRBV20-1 | CSASGGQGTDTQYF
TRBV28 | CASSLEAGFSGNTIYF
TRBV20-1 | CSARRAGLVTTDTQYF
TRBV27 | CASGQNVNYGYTF
TRBV24-1 | CATSGPNTDTQYF
TRBV29-1 | CSVLVVEQFF
TRBV7-3 | CASSSGAGGPSKETQYF
TRBV20-1 | CSASGHSNYGYTF
TRBV9 | CASSVGEGLGEQYF
TRBV28 | CASSQIGLAGGFDEQFF
TRBV9 | CASSVDGRGTEQYF
TRBV21-1 | CASSKGETSVPRETQYF
TRBV5-1 | CASSWDNEQFF
TRBV2 | CASRPTLDPGELFF
TRBV7-8 | CASSLAPAQGGYQPQHF
TRBV12-3/TRBV12-4 | CASSSVYSPLHF
TRBV6-2/TRBV6-3 | CASTRTEGITEAFF
TRBV5-6 | CASSFLSPTGEQYF
TRBV7-2 | CASSFGAQAPLGGYTF
TRBV7-2 | CASSPHAGQGGDTQYF
TRBV7-2 | CASTSYKGGFDTGELFF
TRBV20-1 | CSVGQGREQYF
TRBV7-8 | CASSGRGGHEQYF
TRBV7-2 | CASSLYSGLDGGGYTF
TRBV7-7 | CASSRAIQGALEETQYF
TRBV19 | CASRWTNSPLHF
TRBV7-2 | CASSLTPDSPYEQYF
TRBV4-1 | CASSQPRLAGGQPQFF
TRBV25-1 | CASTRGAGTEAFF
TRBV5-1 | CASSGGQNYGYTF
TRBV12-3/TRBV12-4 | CASSLIRRNTIYF
TRBV7-8 | CASSPGQPGSDTQYF
TRBV20-1 | CSARGGGRGETQYF
TRBV20-1 | CSARGLPGQDDNEQFF
TRBV5-6 | CASSLAGGSYYNEQFF
TRBV10-3 | CAIQGDSGGYEQYF
TRBV5-1 | CASSSTGPASGLEQYF
TRBV4-3 | CASSQEARSTEQFF